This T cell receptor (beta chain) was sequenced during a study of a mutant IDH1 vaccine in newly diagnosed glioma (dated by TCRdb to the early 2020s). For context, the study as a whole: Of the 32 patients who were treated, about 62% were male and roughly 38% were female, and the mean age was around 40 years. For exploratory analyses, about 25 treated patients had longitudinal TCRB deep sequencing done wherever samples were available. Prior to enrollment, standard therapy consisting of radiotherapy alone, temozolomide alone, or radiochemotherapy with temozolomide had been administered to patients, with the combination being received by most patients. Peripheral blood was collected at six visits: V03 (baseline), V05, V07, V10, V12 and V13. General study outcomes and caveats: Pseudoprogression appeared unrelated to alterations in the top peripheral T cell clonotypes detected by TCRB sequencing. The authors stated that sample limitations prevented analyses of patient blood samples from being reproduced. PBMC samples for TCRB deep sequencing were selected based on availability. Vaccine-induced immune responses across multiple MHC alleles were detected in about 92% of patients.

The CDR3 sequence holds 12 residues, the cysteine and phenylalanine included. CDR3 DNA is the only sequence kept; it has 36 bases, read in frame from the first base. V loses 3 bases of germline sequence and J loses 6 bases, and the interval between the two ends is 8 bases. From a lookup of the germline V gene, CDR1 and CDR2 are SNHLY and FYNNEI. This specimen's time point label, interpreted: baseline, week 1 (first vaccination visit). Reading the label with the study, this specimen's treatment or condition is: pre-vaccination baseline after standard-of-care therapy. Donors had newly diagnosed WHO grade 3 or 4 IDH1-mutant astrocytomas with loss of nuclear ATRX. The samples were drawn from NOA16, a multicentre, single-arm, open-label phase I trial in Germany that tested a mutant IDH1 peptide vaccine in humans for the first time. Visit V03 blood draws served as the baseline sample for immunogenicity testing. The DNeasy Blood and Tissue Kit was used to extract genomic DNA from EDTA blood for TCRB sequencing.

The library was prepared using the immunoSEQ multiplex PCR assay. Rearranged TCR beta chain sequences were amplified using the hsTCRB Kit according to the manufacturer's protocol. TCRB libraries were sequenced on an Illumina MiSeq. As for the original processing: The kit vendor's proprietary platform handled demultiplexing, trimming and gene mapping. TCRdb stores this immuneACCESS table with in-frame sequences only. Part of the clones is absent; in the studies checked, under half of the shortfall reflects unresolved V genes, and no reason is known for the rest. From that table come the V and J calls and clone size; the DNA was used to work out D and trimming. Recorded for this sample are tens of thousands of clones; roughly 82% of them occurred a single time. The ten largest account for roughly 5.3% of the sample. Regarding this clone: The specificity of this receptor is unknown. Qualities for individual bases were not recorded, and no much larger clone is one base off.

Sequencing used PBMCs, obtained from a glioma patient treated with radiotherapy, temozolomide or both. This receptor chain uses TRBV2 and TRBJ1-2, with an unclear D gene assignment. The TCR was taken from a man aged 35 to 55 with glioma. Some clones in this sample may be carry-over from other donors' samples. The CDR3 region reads CASSEYVHGYTF. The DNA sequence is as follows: TGTGCCAGCAGTGAGTATGTCCATGGCTACACCTTC.